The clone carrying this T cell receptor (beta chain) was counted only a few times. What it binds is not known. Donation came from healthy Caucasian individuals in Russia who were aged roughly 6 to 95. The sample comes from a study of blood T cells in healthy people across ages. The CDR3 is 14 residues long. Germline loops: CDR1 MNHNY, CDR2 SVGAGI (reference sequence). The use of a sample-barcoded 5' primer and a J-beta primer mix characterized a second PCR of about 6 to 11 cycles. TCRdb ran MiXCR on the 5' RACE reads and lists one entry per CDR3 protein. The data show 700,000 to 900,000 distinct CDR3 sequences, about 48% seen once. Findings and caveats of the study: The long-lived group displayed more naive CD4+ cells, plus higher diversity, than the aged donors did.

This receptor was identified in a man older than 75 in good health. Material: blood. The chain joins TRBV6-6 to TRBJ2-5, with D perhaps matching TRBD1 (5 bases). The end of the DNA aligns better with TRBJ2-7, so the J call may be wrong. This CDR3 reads CASSLPDIPYEQYF. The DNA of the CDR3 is TGTGCCAGCAGTCTGCCGGACATCCCCTACGAGCAGTACTTC.